What follows is one TCR beta chain and its context. The data derive from a study of type 1 and type 2 diabetes patients. V lost 8 bases, J lost 9 bases, and 19 bases lay in between. From germline, CDR1 is SGDLS and CDR2 YYNGEE. The length of the CDR3 is 13 residues. The PCR template was genomic DNA. Multiplex PCR with 30 forward and 13 reverse primers amplified the TCR beta CDR3. TCRdb reanalysed the multiplex PCR reads using MiXCR and keeps one entry per CDR3 protein. The table shows 280,000 or so distinct CDR3 sequences, with roughly 48% occurring only once. V is TRBV9 and J is TRBJ2-3; the D call may be TRBD1 or TRBD2 (5 bases each). The sequenced sample consisted of peripheral blood mononuclear cells (PBMCs). The receptor comes from a man aged 18 to 30 with type 2 diabetes. The CDR3 loop reads CASSITLGGTQYF. The CDR3 DNA reads TGTGCCAGTAGTATAACACTTGGGGGAACGCAGTATTTT.